Below are 16 T cell receptor beta chains sequenced from a single sample in a study of T cell repertoires in cytomegalovirus infection. No antigens are known for them. TCRdb itself ran the reads through MiXCR, one entry per CDR3 protein. The sample has 900,000 to 950,000 distinct CDR3 sequences; less than 35% are singletons. The input for sequencing was cultured CD8+ T cells from PBMCs, taken from culture after CMV antigen stimulation. These receptor sequences come from a human donor in good health (CMV status not recorded). Some clones in this sample may be carry-over from other donors' samples.

This sequence joins TRBV20-1 and TRBJ2-1, with D unclear. Trimming took 3 bases from V and 5 from J, leaving 8 bases between them. Germline CDR1 and CDR2: DFQATT and SNEGSKA (reference sequence). This CDR3 region has 12 residues. The DNA for the CDR3 is TGCAGTGCTAGGGAGCTCCACAATGAGCAGTTCTTC. The encoded protein is CSARELHNEQFF.

This clonotype has at least ten counts. V gene TRBV5-6 combines with J gene TRBJ1-2, with TRBD1 matching 8 bases. This CDR3 comprises 14 residues. V dropped 4 bases and J dropped 4; count of bases not matched to a gene: 6. In germline, CDR1 is SGHDT, CDR2 YYEEEE. The CDR3 DNA sequence: TGTGCCAGCAGCCCAGGGACAGGTGTCTATGGCTACACCTTC. Translating it yields CASSPGTGVYGYTF.

CDR3 loop: CASSSWDSGGAKNIQYF. The CDR3, as DNA: TGTGCCAGCAGCTCCTGGGACAGCGGGGGGGCCAAAAACATTCAGTACTTC. This chain connects TRBV7-9 to TRBJ2-4, with 9 bases fitting TRBD2. The CDR3 loop spans 17 amino acids. Germline values: CDR1 SEHNR, CDR2 FQNEAQ (reference sequence). V gave up 4 bases and J gave up 1 base; unmatched junction bases: 8.

This sequence joins TRBV20-1 and TRBJ1-5, with TRBD1 as a possible D gene (5 bases). V lost 0 bases to trimming and J lost 1 base, with 10 bases between them. CDR1 is DFQATT, CDR2 SNEGSKA, per germline (reference sequence). CDR3 size: 15 residues. This CDR3 reads CSARDIRGSNQPQHF. The CDR3 region has the DNA TGCAGTGCTAGAGATATAAGGGGAAGCAATCAGCCCCAGCATTTT.

This clonotype was observed a handful of times. The chain joins TRBV11-2 to TRBJ2-1, with D maybe TRBD2 (5 bases). Trimming stripped 6 bases from V and 0 bases from J, with 15 bases between. The CDR3 is 16 amino acids. Germline loops: CDR1 SGHAT, CDR2 FQNNGV. DNA for the CDR3: TGTGCCAGCAGAAATAGAGGGCAAAGCTCCTACAATGAGCAGTTCTTC. Its translation is CASRNRGQSSYNEQFF.

As concerns this clonotype: A much larger clone differs from this one at a single base, so this may be a read error. This chain uses TRBV7-6 with TRBJ2-1; D may be TRBD1 (6 bases). This CDR3 region has 15 residues. Germline V lookup: CDR1 SGHVS, CDR2 FNYEAQ. CDR3 loop: CANSYRAGVGNEQFF. The CDR3 nucleotides are TGTGCCAACAGCTACAGGGCAGGGGTTGGGAATGAGCAGTTCTTC.

This chain connects TRBV6-5 to TRBJ1-2; the D gene is possibly TRBD1 (5 bases). The germline V gene encodes CDR1 MNHEY and CDR2 SVGAGI. This CDR3 is 13 amino acids long. The V gene lost 2 bases and the J gene lost 3 bases, with 7 bases spanning the gap. The CDR3 sequence is CASSYGADYGYTF. The CDR3 bases are TGTGCCAGCAGTTACGGGGCTGACTATGGCTACACCTTC.

This chain links TRBV10-2 with TRBJ2-1; D is ambiguous. The CDR3 covers 10 residues. CDR1 and CDR2 from the germline V gene are WSHSY and SAAADI. The CDR3 spells CASGWDEQFF. The CDR3 DNA follows: TGCGCTTCAGGATGGGATGAGCAGTTCTTC.

The rearrangement joins TRBV19 to TRBJ2-5; weak D call: TRBD2 (5 bases). From germline, CDR1 is LNHDA and CDR2 SQIVND (reference sequence). V dropped 4 bases and J dropped 4 bases, with 10 bases sitting between them. The CDR3 extends over 13 amino acids. The CDR3 sequence is CASSKLEGETQYF. CDR3 sequence (DNA): TGTGCCAGTAGTAAACTAGAAGGAGAGACCCAGTACTTC.

This clonotype has only one observation. This chain joins TRBV12-3 or TRBV12-4 and TRBJ1-2; no clear D. This CDR3 region has 12 residues. Trimming left V 7 bases short and J 6 bases short, with 12 bases between. The chain's CDR3 is CASTDSLDGYTF. The CDR3, as DNA: TGTGCCAGCACCGATTCCCTCGATGGCTACACCTTC.

The V and J genes are TRBV9 and TRBJ1-1; 7 nucleotides match TRBD1. The V gene end was trimmed by 4 bases and the J gene end by 4 bases; junction bases not matched to a gene: 7. Germline V lookup: CDR1 SGDLS, CDR2 YYNGEE. The CDR3 runs 14 residues. CDR3 amino acids: CASSTTGDGTEAFF. The CDR3 DNA follows: TGTGCCAGCAGCACTACAGGGGACGGCACTGAAGCTTTCTTT.

This clonotype was seen more than once but under ten times. The chain uses TRBV28 and TRBJ2-3; 9 nucleotides line up with TRBD2. J gave up 0 bases and V 0 bases, and 16 bases lay outside the gene matches. The CDR3 totals 21 residues. CDR1 and CDR2 (germline): MDHEN, SYDVKM. The CDR3 loop is CASSLWGGGGAGMESTDTQYF. In nucleotides, the CDR3 is TGTGCCAGCAGTTTATGGGGGGGCGGGGGGGCCGGGATGGAGAGCACAGATACGCAGTATTTT.

This clonotype showed up just a few times. The J gene is TRBJ1-3, the V gene TRBV11-2; 7 bases fit TRBD1. CDR1 SGHAT and CDR2 FQNNGV come from the germline V gene. V lost 4 bases to trimming and J lost 3 bases; unmatched junction nucleotides: 9. This CDR3 contains 16 residues. CDR3 nucleotides: TGTGCCAGCAGCTCTGAACCGGGGACAGATGGAAACACCATATATTTT. Protein: CASSSEPGTDGNTIYF.

The table lists this clonotype with a few counts. The chain recombines TRBV4-3 with TRBJ1-1; D is unclear. Germline-derived CDR1 and CDR2 are LGHNA and YSLEER. V was shortened by 0 bases and J by 1 base, with 12 bases between the two germline ends. The CDR3 runs to 16 residues. CDR3 in amino acids: CASSQETFPGNTEAFF. The DNA for the CDR3 is TGCGCCAGCAGCCAAGAGACTTTCCCGGGGAACACTGAAGCTTTCTTT.

The V call is TRBV27, the J call TRBJ1-4; the D gene is possibly TRBD1 (6 bases). V gave up 1 base and J gave up 6 bases, with 9 bases separating them. CDR1 is MNHEY, CDR2 SMNVEV, per germline (reference sequence). The length of the CDR3 is 14 residues. The CDR3 reads CASSLLGADEKLFF. For the CDR3, the DNA is TGTGCCAGCAGTTTATTGGGGGCTGATGAAAAACTGTTTTTT.

In its sample, this clonotype was seen many times. The chain combines TRBV7-2 with TRBJ1-3; D not resolved. CDR1 is SGHTA and CDR2 is FQGNSA in the germline V gene. The V and J ends lost 5 bases and 1 base respectively, with 9 bases between them. There are 14 residues in the CDR3. The CDR3: CASSQGGSGNTIYF. For the CDR3, the DNA is TGTGCCAGCAGCCAAGGCGGTTCTGGAAACACCATATATTTT. Supplemented by reference TRBV7-2 and TRBJ1-3, the full variable domain reads GAGVSQSPSNKVTEKGKDVELRCDPISGHTALYWYRQSLGQGLEFLIYFQGNSAPDKSGLPSDRFSAERTGGSVSTLTIQRTQQEDSAVYLCASSQGGSGNTIYFGEGSWLTVV.